The clone carrying this T cell receptor beta chain was picked up many times. The data were taken from a study of T-cell reconstitution after alpha-beta-depleted transplantation in children. Library preparation (for TCRbeta) was performed with unique molecular identifiers. TCRdb analysed the PCR reads with MiXCR anew, one entry per CDR3 protein. Of 230,000 or so distinct CDR3 sequences in the sample, around 8.9% were seen once. This clonotype originated in a human donor who donated a stem cell graft to a child with SCID. Sequenced material: PBMCs from the stem cell graft donor, taken from the stem cell graft.

The CDR3 loop is CATSRGRGEGYNEQFF. DNA of the CDR3: TGTGCCACCAGCAGAGGCAGGGGCGAGGGCTACAATGAGCAGTTCTTC. The chain joins TRBV15 to TRBJ2-1, with D maybe TRBD1 (6 bases). Trimming pared 1 base from V and 3 bases from J, leaving 13 bases between. Germline assignment: CDR1 LNHNV and CDR2 YYDKDF (reference sequence). The CDR3 loop spans 16 amino acids.